The rows below give T cell receptor delta chains drawn from one sample of a study of gammadelta T cells in human blood. TCRdb reprocessed the RT-PCR reads using CATT. The sample has 1,200 or so delta-chain clones, about 48% seen once. Sequencing used Vgamma9Vdelta2 gamma-delta T cells from adult blood. The receptors stem from a human donor. Both conserved end residues are part of each CDR3. A D gene is named only where the DNA matches it firmly. Size is omitted from some rows. Given values are once, few, many or a class for expanded clones.

d_gene	v_gene	abundance	j_gene	len	CDR3nt	CDR3aa
TRDD3	TRDV2	medium-sized	TRDJ3	20	TGTGCCTGTGACAAAGTGAGACTGGGGGACCGCTCCTGGGACACCCGACAGATGTTTTTC	CACDKVRLGDRSWDTRQMFF
TRDD3	TRDV2	NA	TRDJ1	21	TGTGCCTGTGACTCAGTAAAGACGGTCTCTGGGGGATACGCGGACACCGATAAACTCATCTTT	CACDSVKTVSGGYADTDKLIF
NA	TRDV2	large	TRDJ1	14	TGTGCCTGTGACCGGGTAGGATACTCCGATAAACTCATCTTT	CACDRVGYSDKLIF
TRDD3	TRDV2	NA	TRDJ1	20	TGTGCCTGTGTCATCCTTAATGACAGGGGGATTCGCGGAGACACCGATAAACTCATCTTT	CACVILNDRGIRGDTDKLIF
NA	TRDV2	few	TRDJ1	14	TGTGCCTGTGACACCGTTGAGTACACCGATAAACTCATCTTT	CACDTVEYTDKLIF
NA	TRDV2	medium-sized	TRDJ1	13	TGTGCCTGTGACCCCTTACTGGGCGATAAACTCATCTTT	CACDPLLGDKLIF
TRDD3	TRDV2	medium-sized	TRDJ1	21	TGTGCCTGTGACACCGTACTGGGGGATACGGGGCAGAGGGGGTCGCGGCCTAAACTCATCTTT	CACDTVLGDTGQRGSRPKLIF
TRDD3	TRDV2	medium-sized	TRDJ3	20	TGTGCCTGTGACACCTTACTGGGGGATACGGGCTCCTGGGACACCCGACAGATGTTTTTC	CACDTLLGDTGSWDTRQMFF
TRDD3	TRDV2	NA	TRDJ1	17	TGTGCCTGTGACGGGGTGGGGGATACTGTGTACACCGATAAACTCATCTTT	CACDGVGDTVYTDKLIF
NA	TRDV2	large	TRDJ1	15	TGTGCCTGTGACACCGTAGGGGGTAGTACCGATAAACTCATCTTT	CACDTVGGSTDKLIF